Sequencing of this T cell receptor beta chain was carried out in a study of identical twins. Study-wide results and caveats: Twin-shared out-of-frame alpha sequences were enriched for low generation probability.

The V and J ends lost 5 bases and 2 bases, in that order; junction bases with no gene match: 4. There are 15 residues in the CDR3. Germline CDR1 reads MDHEN; CDR2 reads SYDVKM. This clonotype was detected only a few times. Its antigen is still unknown. A universal primer site was added by template switching, and unique molecular identifiers were carried by the cDNA. Via MiXCR, TCRdb re-called the 5' RACE reads, giving one row per CDR3 protein. The data show about 890,000 distinct CDR3 sequences, 12% seen once. The same data also contributed to another study, on yellow fever vaccine responses in identical twins.

This sequence was found in a woman aged 18-29 years in good health. Material: PBMCs. V usage is TRBV28 and J usage is TRBJ2-7, with 12 bases lining up with TRBD2. This CDR3 is CASSHSSGGAYEQYV. In DNA, the CDR3 is TGTGCCAGCAGTCACTCTAGCGGGGGGGCCTACGAGCAGTACGTC.